The next 28 T cell receptor beta chains were all read from a single sample in a study of radiation and T cells in renal cell carcinoma. Some clones are missing from TCRdb's copy, which holds only in-frame ones; the method was immunoSEQ multiplex PCR. Of about 18,000 clones listed, around three fifths were seen once; the top ten hold about 33%. The treatment is: treatment-naive control, cytoreductive nephrectomy. Here the sequenced sample was tumor tissue, taken from a patient whose treatment was nephrectomy without radiotherapy. These receptors originate from a man aged 50-60 years with renal cell carcinoma.

The chain has TRBV18 and TRBJ1-3; D call uncertain. V shed 3 bases and J shed 0 bases, with 6 bases lying between them. CDR1 is KGHSH, CDR2 LQKENI, per germline. The CDR3 is made up of 14 amino acids. CDR3 coding DNA: TGTGCCAGCTCACCCGCAGCCTCTGGAAACACCATATATTTT. Translated, it gives CASSPAASGNTIYF. The full variable domain, completed using reference TRBV18 and TRBJ1-3, is NAGVMQNPRHLVRRRGQEARLRCSPMKGHSHVYWYRQLPEEGLKFMVYLQKENIIDESGMPKERFSAEFPKEGPSILRIQQVVRGDSAAYFCASSPAASGNTIYFGEGSWLTVV.

The chain combines TRBV25-1 with TRBJ1-1; possible D gene TRBD1, 6 bases. Germline V gene lookup returns CDR1 MGHDK and CDR2 SYGVNS. CDR3 length: 15 amino acids. The germline V and J ends were trimmed by 2 bases and 3 bases, with 13 bases remaining between them. In DNA, the CDR3 is TGTGCCAGCAGTGAACCCCGGGCAGGGGACACTGAAGCTTTCTTT. This encodes CASSEPRAGDTEAFF.

This clone was seen ten or more times. This sequence joins TRBV6-5 and TRBJ1-2, with 8 bases identical to TRBD1. With 6 bases clipped from V and 4 bases from J, the junction kept 7 bases outside the gene matches. Germline loops: CDR1 MNHEY, CDR2 SVGAGI. There are 14 residues in the CDR3. The CDR3 DNA reads as TGTGCCAGCAGGCGACAGGGGATGGGCTATGGCTACACCTTC. Translating it yields CASRRQGMGYGYTF.

About this clone itself: This may be a read error, as it is one base from a much larger clone. Other DNA sequences in this specimen translate into the identical CDR3. This chain's CDR3 is CASSAGTDNQPQHF. The CDR3 DNA sequence: TGTGCCAGCAGCGCCGGGACAGACAATCAGCCCCAGCATTTT. The chain joins TRBV9 to TRBJ1-5, with 7 positions matching TRBD1. Germline CDR1 reads SGDLS; CDR2 reads YYNGEE. The V gene end was trimmed by 3 bases and the J gene end by 3 bases; junction bases not matched to a gene: 3. The CDR3 totals 14 residues.

This sequence joins TRBV4-3 and TRBJ2-7; no reliable D call. The V end was cut by 0 bases, the J end by 3 bases, with 6 bases between. This CDR3 is 13 amino acids long. Germline V gene sequence: CDR1 LGHNA, CDR2 YSLEER. As DNA, the CDR3 is TGCGCCAGCAGCCAAGATTCGGGCTACGAGCAGTACTTC. This translates into CASSQDSGYEQYF.

The count of this clone is one. This chain joins TRBV4-2 and TRBJ2-5; the D is unclear. The length of the CDR3 is 14 residues. Germline assignment: CDR1 LGHNA and CDR2 YNFKEQ. Trimming removed 1 base from V and 2 bases from J, with 8 bases in between. Here the CDR3 DNA reads TGTGCCAGCAGCCAAGTGTTGGCTCAAGAGACCCAGTACTTC. The encoded protein is CASSQVLAQETQYF.

This clone turned up a few times. The CDR3 loop reads CASSALTGLTEAFF. As DNA, the CDR3 is TGTGCCAGCAGCGCCTTGACAGGGCTCACTGAAGCTTTCTTT. The chain carries TRBV9 and TRBJ1-1; 7 bases are a match to TRBD1. Per germline, CDR1 SGDLS and CDR2 YYNGEE. V lost 3 bases and J lost 4; bases outside the gene matches: 6. The CDR3 is 14 residues long.

For this clone: An end of the junction does not agree with germline; a read error may underlie this. CDR3: CASSQGVGGGNQPQHF. CDR3 sequence (DNA): TGCGCCAGCAGCCAGGGTGTCGGGGGTGGAAATCAGCCCCAGCATTTT. The chain couples TRBV9 to TRBJ1-5; tentative D call: TRBD1 (5 bases). Germline assignment: CDR1 SGDLS and CDR2 YYNGEE. The CDR3 has 16 residues.

The chain is built from TRBV27 and TRBJ2-1; no clear D. Trimming removed 4 bases at V and 0 bases at J, with 4 bases between. The germline V gene encodes CDR1 MNHEY and CDR2 SMNVEV (reference sequence). The CDR3 totals 13 residues. The CDR3: CASSYSSYNEQFF. The CDR3 DNA reads as TGTGCCAGCAGTTACAGCTCCTACAATGAGCAGTTCTTC.

In its sample, this clone was seen many times. The chain has TRBV19 and TRBJ1-5; 8 nucleotides line up with TRBD1. This CDR3 is built from 14 residues. Germline-derived CDR1 and CDR2 are LNHDA and SQIVND (reference sequence). V trimming: 5 bases; J trimming: 9 bases; junction bases outside the gene matches: 9. The CDR3 spells CASSSDRASGPQHF. In nucleotides, the CDR3 is TGTGCCAGTAGTTCGGACAGGGCCTCTGGGCCCCAGCATTTT.

This clone has only one observation. The V gene is TRBV19, the J gene TRBJ1-1; D gene uncertain. The germline gives CDR1 LNHDA, CDR2 SQIVND (reference sequence). The CDR3 has 14 amino acids. V lost 8 bases, J lost 1 base, and 14 bases lay in between. In nucleotides, the CDR3 is TGTGCCAGTCAACGATACACAACGAACACTGAAGCTTTCTTT. Its protein product is CASQRYTTNTEAFF.

By share, this clone ranks as hyperexpanded (1% or more). The chain joins TRBV2 to TRBJ2-7; D is ambiguous. The CDR3 runs 11 residues. Trimming left V 7 bases short and J 13 bases short, with 17 bases between. In germline, CDR1 is SNHLY, CDR2 FYNNEI. CDR3 loop: CASMAPATLYF. The CDR3 DNA reads TGTGCCAGCATGGCCCCCGCAACCCTCTACTTC. Based on the CDR3 plus reference TRBV2 and TRBJ2-7, the full variable domain is EPEVTQTPSHQVTQMGQEVILRCVPISNHLYFYWYRQILGQKVEFLVSFYNNEISEKSEIFDDQFSVERPDGSNFTLKIRSTKLEDSAMYFCASMAPATLYFGPGTRLTVT.

The chain combines TRBV6-5 with TRBJ1-1, with a weak D call TRBD1 (5 bases). CDR1 MNHEY and CDR2 SVGAGI come from the germline V gene. With 8 bases removed from V and 5 bases from J, the gap between germline ends came to 15 bases. This CDR3 spans 13 amino acids. The CDR3 region is CASVTTGTTEAFF. The CDR3 bases are TGTGCCAGCGTAACGACCGGGACGACTGAAGCTTTCTTT.

This chain uses TRBV6-1 with TRBJ2-7; D is undetermined. The CDR3 runs 12 residues. Germline V lookup: CDR1 MNHNS, CDR2 SASEGT. V was clipped by 2 bases and J by 4 bases, with 6 bases between them. CDR3 sequence reads: CASSEMRYEQYF. The CDR3 DNA sequence: TGTGCCAGCAGTGAAATGAGGTACGAGCAGTACTTC.

The chain combines TRBV27 with TRBJ2-7; D remains ambiguous. The CDR3 loop spans 12 amino acids. V was shortened by 8 bases and J by 7 bases, with 15 bases between the two germline ends. Germline loops: CDR1 MNHEY, CDR2 SMNVEV (reference sequence). CDR3 amino acids: CASSNPFAEQYF. CDR3 nucleotide sequence: TGTGCCAGCTCTAACCCCTTCGCTGAGCAGTACTTC.

The chain is built from TRBV5-5 and TRBJ1-5, with 10 positions matching TRBD1. The CDR3 sequence is 16 residues long. CDR1 is SGHKS and CDR2 is YYEKEE in the germline V gene (reference sequence). Losses at the gene ends were 4 bases for V and 3 bases for J; bases not matched to a gene: 7. CDR3 DNA: TGTGCCAGCAGCGGAGGGACAGGGGATAACAATCAGCCCCAGCATTTT. Its protein is CASSGGTGDNNQPQHF.

Only a few counts were recorded for this clone. This chain uses TRBV5-6 with TRBJ2-3; 8 bases agree with TRBD1. This CDR3 is built from 15 residues. V lost 2 bases to trimming and J lost 5 bases; unmatched junction nucleotides: 7. Germline-derived CDR1 and CDR2 are SGHDT and YYEEEE. The CDR3 DNA reads TGTGCCAGCAGCTTAGGACAGGGTGGTTTAGATACGCAGTATTTT. It encodes CASSLGQGGLDTQYF. Together with reference TRBV5-6 and TRBJ2-3, the CDR3 gives the full variable domain: DAGVTQSPTHLIKTRGQQVTLRCSPKSGHDTVSWYQQALGQGPQFIFQYYEEEERQRGNFPDRFSGHQFPNYSSELNVNALLLGDSALYLCASSLGQGGLDTQYFGPGTRLTVL.

This clone was picked up a small number of times. Other DNA sequences within the sample encode an identical CDR3. The DNA of the CDR3 is TGTGCCTGGAGTGTTCGGGCGGGGAACACTGAAGCTTTCTTT. This gives the protein CAWSVRAGNTEAFF. This sequence joins TRBV30 and TRBJ1-1; D remains ambiguous. This CDR3 comprises 14 residues. The V end was cut by 0 bases, the J end by 1 base, with 9 bases between. From germline, CDR1 is GTSNPN and CDR2 SVGIG (reference sequence).

The CDR3 DNA sequence: TGTGCCAGCAGCTTTACCGGGGGTCACAATGAGCAGTTCTTC. Its translation: CASSFTGGHNEQFF. This chain connects TRBV5-6 to TRBJ2-1; D perhaps matches TRBD2 (6 bases). Germline V lookup: CDR1 SGHDT, CDR2 YYEEEE. The CDR3 covers 14 residues. Between the trimmed V and J ends, which lost 2 bases and 5 bases, there was a span of 11 bases.

The chain couples TRBV30 to TRBJ1-6; D gene ambiguous. The CDR3 spans 16 residues. Germline CDR1 GTSNPN, CDR2 SVGIG (reference sequence). Trimming stripped 3 bases from V and 7 bases from J, with 19 bases between. The CDR3 DNA follows: TGTGCCTGGAGCCTTTCGCGAGAGGTCGGGAATTCACCCCTCCACTTT. Its protein product is CAWSLSREVGNSPLHF. Using reference TRBV30 and TRBJ1-6 for the parts outside the CDR3, the full variable domain is SQTIHQWPATLVQPVGSPLSLECTVEGTSNPNLYWYRQAAGRGLQLLFYSVGIGQISSEVPQNLSASRPQDRQFILSSKKLLLSDSGFYLCAWSLSREVGNSPLHFGNGTRLTVT.

V usage is TRBV9 and J usage is TRBJ1-5, with D uncertain. The V and J ends lost 0 bases and 3 bases respectively, with 7 bases between them. Germline lookup yields CDR1 SGDLS and CDR2 YYNGEE. The CDR3 contains 14 residues. The CDR3 is CASSVGSDNQPQHF. The CDR3 nucleotides are TGTGCCAGCAGCGTAGGGAGCGACAATCAGCCCCAGCATTTT.

The chain carries TRBV29-1 and TRBJ2-5, with TRBD2 matching 8 bases. This CDR3 has 12 residues. CDR1 is SQVTM, CDR2 ANQGSEA, per germline. Trimming cost V 6 bases and J 5 bases; bases outside gene matches: 5. The CDR3 DNA follows: TGCAGCGTCGGGGGGGTGCGGGAGACCCAGTACTTC. Translated: CSVGGVRETQYF.

The CDR3 nucleotides read TGTGCCAGCACCCCCAGGAGGGGCGCAGAGACCCAGTACTTC. This gives the protein CASTPRRGAETQYF. This chain links TRBV6-6 with TRBJ2-5, with D tentatively TRBD2 (6 bases). CDR1 and CDR2 (germline): MNHNY, SVGAGI (reference sequence). The CDR3 covers 14 residues. Trimming removed 7 bases from V and 4 bases from J, with 16 bases in between.

In this sample, this clone turned up a few times. The V call is TRBV21-1, the J call TRBJ2-7; whether TRBD2, the table's D call, matches the DNA was not checked. TRBV21-1 corresponds to a pseudogene. The CDR3 extends over 14 amino acids. CDR3 sequence reads: CASSASGRTYEQYF. CDR3 DNA sequence: TGTGCCAGCAGCGCTAGCGGGAGGACCTACGAGCAGTACTTC.

The J gene is TRBJ1-2, the V gene TRBV19; D gene ambiguous. The V gene's germline CDR1 is LNHDA and CDR2 SQIVND (reference sequence). CDR3 size: 13 residues. Between the trimmed V and J ends, which lost 2 bases and 1 base, there was a span of 5 bases. CDR3 sequence: CASSIRLNYGYTF. The DNA of the CDR3 is TGTGCCAGTAGTATAAGGCTTAACTATGGCTACACCTTC.

This rearrangement joins TRBV19 to TRBJ1-1; D unclear. The V gene lost 4 bases and the J gene lost 0 bases, with 6 bases spanning the gap. This CDR3 is built from 13 residues. Per the germline V gene, CDR1 is LNHDA and CDR2 is SQIVND (reference sequence). CDR3 nucleotides: TGTGCCAGTAGTAAAGCTCTGAACACTGAAGCTTTCTTT. Translation: CASSKALNTEAFF.

The CDR3 loop is CASSLNVGWGTEAFF. In nucleotides, the CDR3 is TGCGCCAGCAGCTTGAATGTCGGGTGGGGCACTGAAGCTTTCTTT. The rearrangement joins TRBV4-3 to TRBJ1-1; D not resolved. Trimming removed 5 bases from V and 4 bases from J, with 17 bases in between. The germline V gene encodes CDR1 LGHNA and CDR2 YSLEER. The CDR3 extends over 15 amino acids.

This chain uses TRBV5-6 with TRBJ2-7; D gene unclear. The CDR3 runs 12 residues. Trimming took off 3 bases at V and 6 bases at J, with 10 bases between the two ends. The germline CDR1 and CDR2 sequences are SGHDT and YYEEEE. Here the CDR3 DNA reads TGTGCCAGCAGCTCTGAAGGGCGCGAGCAGTACTTC. The encoded protein is CASSSEGREQYF.